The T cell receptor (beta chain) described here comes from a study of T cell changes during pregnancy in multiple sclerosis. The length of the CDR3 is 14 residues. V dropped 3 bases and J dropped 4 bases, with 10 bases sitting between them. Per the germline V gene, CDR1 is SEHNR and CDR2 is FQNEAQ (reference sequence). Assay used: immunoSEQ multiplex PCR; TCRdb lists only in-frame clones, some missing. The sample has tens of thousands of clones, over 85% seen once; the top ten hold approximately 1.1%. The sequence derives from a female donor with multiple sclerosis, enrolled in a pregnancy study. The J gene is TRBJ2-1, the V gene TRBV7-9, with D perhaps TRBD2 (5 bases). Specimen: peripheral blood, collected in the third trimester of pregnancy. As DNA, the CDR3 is TGTGCCAGCAGCTTGGCGGGTGCTTACAATGAGCAGTTCTTC. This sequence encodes CASSLAGAYNEQFF.